Below, 20 T cell receptor beta chains from the same sample are listed, as sequenced in a study of cytomegalovirus exposure and HLA in healthy donors. Assay: immunoSEQ multiplex PCR; the TCRdb copy retains only in-frame clones and omits some. The sample has around 91,000 clones, 93% seen once. Sample: PBMCs. These receptors all come from a woman in her twenties or thirties in good health and CMV-seropositive.

The chain couples TRBV7-9 to TRBJ2-6; maybe TRBD1 (5 bases). There are 18 residues in the CDR3. Trimming removed 1 base from V and 0 bases from J, with 13 bases in between. Germline lookup yields CDR1 SEHNR and CDR2 FQNEAQ (reference sequence). The CDR3 protein is CASSLGGSESSGANVLTF. In DNA form, the CDR3 reads TGTGCCAGCAGCTTAGGGGGCAGTGAAAGCTCTGGGGCCAACGTCCTGACTTTC. The full variable domain, completed using reference TRBV7-9 and TRBJ2-6, is DTGVSQNPRHKITKRGQNVTFRCDPISEHNRLYWYRQTLGQGPEFLTYFQNEAQLEKSRLLSDRFSAERPKGSFSTLEIQRTEQGDSAMYLCASSLGGSESSGANVLTFGAGSRLTVL.

This rearrangement joins TRBV7-7 to TRBJ2-2; D not certain. The germline CDR1 and CDR2 sequences are SSHAT and FNYEAQ (reference sequence). The V gene lost 1 base and the J gene lost 2 bases, with 5 bases spanning the gap. The CDR3 runs to 14 residues. This chain's CDR3 is CASSLDRNTGELFF. The CDR3, as DNA: TGTGCCAGCAGCTTAGACAGAAACACCGGGGAGCTGTTTTTT. Full variable domain (outside the CDR3, taken from reference TRBV7-7 and TRBJ2-2): GAGVSQSPRYKVTKRGQDVTLRCDPISSHATLYWYQQALGQGPEFLTYFNYEAQPDKSGLPSDRFSAERPEGSISTLTIQRTEQRDSAMYRCASSLDRNTGELFFGEGSRLTVL.

The gene calls are TRBV6-1 and TRBJ2-1; the D is unclear. The CDR3 spans 14 residues. Germline CDR1 MNHNS, CDR2 SASEGT. Trimming took off 6 bases at V and 4 bases at J, with 13 bases between the two ends. The CDR3 here is CASSLSNGYNEQFF. For the CDR3, the DNA is TGTGCCAGCAGCCTTTCTAACGGTTACAATGAGCAGTTCTTC.

The chain couples TRBV25-1 to TRBJ2-5, with D possibly matching TRBD1 (5 bases). CDR3 size: 16 residues. The V gene lost 3 bases and the J gene lost 2 bases, with 16 bases spanning the gap. Germline V gene lookup returns CDR1 MGHDK and CDR2 SYGVNS. The CDR3 DNA follows: TGTGCCAGCAGTGAGGCTGGTTCGCAGGGACAAGAGACCCAGTACTTC. Amino acids: CASSEAGSQGQETQYF.

This rearrangement joins TRBV4-1 to TRBJ2-7; 9 bases line up with TRBD2. V shed 0 bases, J shed 4 bases, and the junction held 4 bases outside the gene matches. The germline gives CDR1 MGHRA, CDR2 YSYEKL. CDR3 length equals 15 residues. The CDR3 nucleotides are TGCGCCAGCAGCCAAGACCTAGCGGGAAGGTACGAGCAGTACTTC. This sequence encodes CASSQDLAGRYEQYF.

This clone was observed a few times. This chain links TRBV2 with TRBJ2-1; 11 positions agree with TRBD2. Germline V lookup: CDR1 SNHLY, CDR2 FYNNEI. The CDR3 sequence is 14 residues long. The junction had 10 bases not matched to a gene; V was cut back by 11 bases and J by 7 bases. The DNA for the CDR3 is TGTGCCGGCACTACTAGCGGGAGTATTAATGAGCAGTTCTTC. Amino acids: CAGTTSGSINEQFF.

This chain links TRBV9 with TRBJ2-1; D uncertain. CDR3 length equals 13 residues. V gave up 3 bases and J gave up 8 bases, with 12 bases separating them. CDR1 is SGDLS, CDR2 YYNGEE, per germline. CDR3 residues: CASSALAPHEQFF. The CDR3, as DNA: TGTGCCAGCAGCGCATTAGCACCGCATGAGCAGTTCTTC.

This rearrangement joins TRBV28 to TRBJ1-1, with D maybe TRBD1 (5 bases). The germline V and J ends were trimmed by 3 bases and 0 bases, with 17 bases remaining between them. The CDR3 covers 17 residues. Germline CDR1 reads MDHEN; CDR2 reads SYDVKM. The DNA for the CDR3 is TGTGCCAGCAGTTTTTCCGGGGGGACGAACATGAACACTGAAGCTTTCTTT. It translates to CASSFSGGTNMNTEAFF.

This clone was observed a single time. This chain links TRBV6-5 with TRBJ1-2; 8 bases agree with TRBD1. The CDR3 has 13 residues. The germline gives CDR1 MNHEY, CDR2 SVGAGI. Germline trimming cut 6 bases from V and 4 bases from J; bases unmatched to any gene: 4. CDR3 DNA: TGTGCCAGCAGCCGGACAGGGACCTATGGCTACACCTTC. This encodes CASSRTGTYGYTF.

The chain joins TRBV4-3 to TRBJ2-5, with no clear D. Per germline, CDR1 LGHNA and CDR2 YSLEER. V was clipped by 0 bases and J by 4 bases, with 6 bases between them. This CDR3 comprises 13 residues. The DNA of the CDR3 is TGCGCCAGCAGCCAAGATTCCCGAGAGACCCAGTACTTC. Protein sequence: CASSQDSRETQYF.

The chain uses TRBV15 and TRBJ2-7; 9 bases fit TRBD1. After removal of 0 bases from V and 5 bases from J, the junction contained 14 bases not matched to a gene. The CDR3 extends over 18 amino acids. Germline V gene lookup returns CDR1 LNHNV and CDR2 YYDKDF (reference sequence). Here the CDR3 reads CATSRDSPRTGAMDEQYF. The CDR3 bases are TGTGCCACCAGCAGAGATTCCCCGCGGACAGGGGCTATGGACGAGCAGTACTTC.

The chain joins TRBV27 to TRBJ2-5; 8 nucleotides line up with TRBD2. Germline-derived CDR1 and CDR2 are MNHEY and SMNVEV (reference sequence). V lost 6 bases to trimming and J lost 5 bases; unmatched junction nucleotides: 5. CDR3 length: 13 amino acids. DNA of the CDR3: TGTGCCAGCAGGAAAAGCGGGAGTGAGACCCAGTACTTC. Translated, it gives CASRKSGSETQYF.

The gene calls are TRBV6-5 and TRBJ2-7; possibly TRBD2 for D (5 bases). CDR3 length equals 13 residues. V was pared by 6 bases and J by 4 bases, with 13 bases between. Germline values: CDR1 MNHEY, CDR2 SVGAGI. CDR3 amino acids: CASSWERNYEQYF. The CDR3 region has the DNA TGTGCCAGCAGCTGGGAGCGAAATTACGAGCAGTACTTC.

This chain uses TRBV5-8 with TRBJ2-7, with TRBD1 matching 7 bases. Germline V gene lookup returns CDR1 SGHTS and CDR2 YDEGEE. The CDR3 covers 14 residues. V dropped 4 bases and J dropped 5; count of bases not matched to a gene: 9. CDR3 nucleotides: TGTGCCAGCAGCCTAAGGACAGGCGGCCACGAGCAGTACTTC. Translation gives CASSLRTGGHEQYF.

V usage is TRBV7-2 and J usage is TRBJ2-1; TRBD2 agrees at 12 bases. The CDR3 runs to 18 residues. Per germline, CDR1 SGHTA and CDR2 FQGNSA. Losses at the gene ends were 4 bases for V and 0 bases for J; bases not matched to a gene: 7. CDR3 residues: CASSSWTSGTVSYNEQFF. CDR3 DNA: TGTGCCAGCAGCTCATGGACTAGCGGGACCGTCTCCTACAATGAGCAGTTCTTC.

V is TRBV18 and J is TRBJ2-2; 9 nucleotides line up with TRBD1. Germline loops: CDR1 KGHSH, CDR2 LQKENI. The V segment lost 3 bases and the J segment 6 bases; nucleotides outside the gene matches: 8. The CDR3 contains 16 residues. The CDR3 is CASSPGQGLAAGELFF. CDR3 coding DNA: TGTGCCAGCTCACCGGGACAGGGTCTGGCTGCCGGGGAGCTGTTTTTT. Based on the CDR3 plus reference TRBV18 and TRBJ2-2, the full variable domain is NAGVMQNPRHLVRRRGQEARLRCSPMKGHSHVYWYRQLPEEGLKFMVYLQKENIIDESGMPKERFSAEFPKEGPSILRIQQVVRGDSAAYFCASSPGQGLAAGELFFGEGSRLTVL.

The chain carries TRBV15 and TRBJ2-5, with 12 nucleotides matching TRBD2. V shed 1 base, J shed 5 bases, and the junction held 5 bases outside the gene matches. The CDR3 sequence is 16 residues long. Germline V gives CDR1 LNHNV, CDR2 YYDKDF (reference sequence). The CDR3 region is CATSRASGRGRETQYF. The CDR3, as DNA: TGTGCCACCAGCAGAGCTAGCGGGAGGGGTAGGGAGACCCAGTACTTC.

This rearrangement joins TRBV7-2 to TRBJ2-1; 7 nucleotides align to TRBD2. Germline CDR1 SGHTA, CDR2 FQGNSA. With V trimmed by 0 bases and J by 7 bases, 15 bases remained unmatched. This CDR3 is 18 amino acids long. CDR3 sequence reads: CASSLAGYGSGYSNEQFF. Here the CDR3 DNA reads TGTGCCAGCAGCTTAGCGGGGTATGGTAGCGGGTACTCGAATGAGCAGTTCTTC.

CDR3 in DNA: TGTGCCAGCAGCTTAGGGGGGACCGGGGAGCTGTTTTTT. It translates to CASSLGGTGELFF. The chain uses TRBV7-3 and TRBJ2-2; TRBD2 is a possible D gene (6 bases). Trimming removed 2 bases at V and 5 bases at J, with 6 bases between. This CDR3 region has 13 residues. CDR1 SGHTA and CDR2 FQGTGA come from the germline V gene.

The J gene is TRBJ2-7, the V gene TRBV5-1, with 8 positions matching TRBD2. Trimming at V came to 3 bases and at J to 6 bases, leaving 14 bases not matched to a gene. This CDR3 contains 16 residues. Germline values: CDR1 SGHRS, CDR2 YFSETQ. In nucleotides, the CDR3 is TGCGCCAGCAGCTCCGGACTAGCCCCGAATGGGAGCGAGCAGTACTTC. Protein sequence: CASSSGLAPNGSEQYF.